Listed here are 20 T cell receptor beta chains from one sample, sequenced in a study of blood T cell repertoires in COVID-19. Sequencing was performed with immunoSEQ multiplex PCR; in TCRdb, only in-frame clones are kept and a portion is missing. The sample has about 320,000 clones; more than 90% are singletons. Sequencing was carried out using PBMCs or T cells enriched from blood (not recorded which). The receptors were sampled from a woman in her twenties or thirties who had been exposed to COVID-19.

The CDR3 is CSARTGAGTDTQYF. CDR3 DNA: TGCAGCGCTCGGACAGGGGCAGGCACAGATACGCAGTATTTT. The chain combines TRBV29-1 with TRBJ2-3, with 9 positions matching TRBD1. The CDR3 totals 14 residues. Looked up from germline, CDR1 is SQVTM and CDR2 is ANQGSEA. J lost 1 base, V lost 7 bases, and 6 bases had no gene match.

The chain combines TRBV5-4 with TRBJ2-7; 8 nucleotides align to TRBD1. Germline CDR1 is SGHNT and CDR2 is YYREEE (reference sequence). This CDR3 has 14 residues. Losses at the gene ends were 3 bases for V and 4 bases for J; bases not matched to a gene: 6. The CDR3 nucleotides read TGTGCCAGCAGCTACGGACAGGGTGGTTACGAGCAGTACTTC. This codes for CASSYGQGGYEQYF.

This chain links TRBV4-1 with TRBJ1-2; tentative D call: TRBD1 (6 bases). The CDR3 loop spans 16 amino acids. Looked up from germline, CDR1 is MGHRA and CDR2 is YSYEKL. The germline V and J ends were trimmed by 1 base and 5 bases, with 17 bases remaining between them. The CDR3 sequence: CASSQVVGQSTYGYTF. The DNA for the CDR3 is TGCGCCAGCAGCCAAGTCGTCGGACAGAGCACTTATGGCTACACCTTC.

The chain is built from TRBV4-3 and TRBJ1-6, with a tentative D call TRBD1 (6 bases). From germline, CDR1 is LGHNA and CDR2 YSLEER. V was clipped by 0 bases and J by 4 bases, with 19 bases between them. The CDR3 is made up of 19 amino acids. The CDR3 DNA is TGCGCCAGCAGCCAAGATCCAGCGGCAGGGGATCGGTATAATTCACCCCTCCACTTT. This sequence encodes CASSQDPAAGDRYNSPLHF.

The chain joins TRBV11-2 to TRBJ2-2; weak D call: TRBD1 (6 bases). The CDR3 consists of 16 residues. Deletions cut 5 bases from V and 5 bases from J, with 18 bases between. Germline CDR1 and CDR2: SGHAT and FQNNGV. The CDR3 loop is CASSPRLGARTGELFF. The CDR3, as DNA: TGTGCCAGCAGCCCCCGTTTGGGGGCCCGTACCGGGGAGCTGTTTTTT.

CDR3 protein: CASSLTGEQFF. The CDR3 nucleotides read TGTGCCAGCAGCCTTACAGGTGAGCAGTTCTTC. The chain couples TRBV3-1 (or the pseudogene TRBV3-2) to TRBJ2-1; tentatively, D is TRBD1 (5 bases). The CDR3 runs to 11 residues. CDR1 is LGHDT and CDR2 is YNNKEL in the germline V gene (reference sequence). V dropped 4 bases and J dropped 9 bases, with 7 bases sitting between them.

The rearrangement links TRBV7-2 to TRBJ2-7; 12 bases are shared with TRBD2. V dropped 3 bases and J dropped 3; count of bases not matched to a gene: 3. Germline CDR1 reads SGHTA; CDR2 reads FQGNSA. The CDR3 has 15 residues. The CDR3 nucleotides are TGTGCCAGCAGCTTCCGACTAGCGGGGGACTACGAGCAGTACTTC. Its translation: CASSFRLAGDYEQYF.

The chain couples TRBV4-3 to TRBJ2-7; 10 nucleotides align to TRBD2. CDR3 length: 15 amino acids. Germline V gene data show CDR1 as LGHNA and CDR2 as YSLEER. Trimming at V came to 4 bases and at J to 5 bases, leaving 8 bases not matched to a gene. CDR3 DNA sequence: TGCGCCAGCAGCCCCCTCCTAGCGGGGGTTCACGAGCAGTACTTC. Its translation is CASSPLLAGVHEQYF.

The CDR3 region is CASSPSVLRQGSNTEAFF. DNA of the CDR3: TGCGCCAGCAGTCCCTCCGTATTAAGACAGGGGTCGAACACTGAAGCTTTCTTT. V gene TRBV10-2 combines with J gene TRBJ1-1; 8 positions match TRBD1. J lost 1 base, V lost 5 bases, and 15 bases had no gene match. Germline CDR1 and CDR2: WSHSY and SAAADI. CDR3 length: 18 residues.

A word on this clone: The DNA is omitted, as the CDR3 cannot be located on it reliably, and the CDR3 follows TCRdb's listing. The chain recombines TRBV21-1 with TRBJ1-2; TRBD1, the D gene given by the table, was not confirmed from the DNA. TRBV21-1 is annotated as a pseudogene. The CDR3 extends over 17 residues, inclusive of both ends. The chain's CDR3 is CASSKASVGQGARGYTF.

In DNA form, the CDR3 reads TGTGCCAGCAGCCCGCGTGTAGGGGGTGCCACTGAAGCTTTCTTT. Translated, it gives CASSPRVGGATEAFF. V is TRBV6-6 and J is TRBJ1-1, with D possibly TRBD1 on 6 matching bases. V shed 6 bases and J shed 4 bases, with 18 bases lying between them. Germline V lookup: CDR1 MNHNY, CDR2 SVGAGI (reference sequence). The CDR3 loop spans 15 amino acids.

This chain's CDR3 is CASSFSEADTQYF. CDR3 sequence (DNA): TGTGCCAGCAGCTTTAGTGAAGCAGATACGCAGTATTTT. The chain couples TRBV12-3 or TRBV12-4 to TRBJ2-3; unclear D gene. There are 13 residues in the CDR3. Trimming removed 6 bases from V and 4 bases from J, with 11 bases in between.

The chain couples TRBV7-2 to TRBJ2-5; tentative D call: TRBD1 (5 bases). There are 16 residues in the CDR3. Between the trimmed V and J ends, which lost 5 bases and 0 bases, there was a span of 16 bases. Looked up from germline, CDR1 is SGHTA and CDR2 is FQGNSA. CDR3 sequence (DNA): TGTGCCAGCAGCATTAGTGGGGCCACGTACCAAGAGACCCAGTACTTC. Amino acids: CASSISGATYQETQYF.

The chain links TRBV3-1 (or the pseudogene TRBV3-2) to TRBJ2-3, with D unresolved. Deletions cut 0 bases from V and 5 bases from J, with 3 bases between. Germline V CDR1 and CDR2: LGHDT, YNNKEL (reference sequence). The CDR3 extends over 12 amino acids. This CDR3 reads CASSQDIDTQYF. The CDR3, as DNA: TGTGCCAGCAGCCAAGATATAGATACGCAGTATTTT.

This rearrangement joins TRBV28 to TRBJ1-3; 7 bases are shared with TRBD1. The CDR3 loop spans 14 amino acids. Germline V lookup: CDR1 MDHEN, CDR2 SYDVKM. V lost 4 bases, J lost 1 base, and 1 base stayed unmatched. The DNA of the CDR3 is TGTGCCAGCAGTTGGACAGGATCTGGAAACACCATATATTTT. Its protein product is CASSWTGSGNTIYF.

The CDR3 nucleotides are TGTGCCAGCAGCCAATCCGGGGGCCGGGGGGGCCGATTTTCGGAATACACCGGGGAGCTGTTTTTT. It codes for CASSQSGGRGGRFSEYTGELFF. The chain joins TRBV4-2 to TRBJ2-2; 8 bases fit TRBD2. V shed 2 bases, J shed 3 bases, and the junction held 23 bases outside the gene matches. Germline V CDR1 and CDR2: LGHNA, YNFKEQ. The CDR3 is 22 residues long.

V usage is TRBV9 and J usage is TRBJ2-5, with a tentative D call TRBD2 (6 bases). This CDR3 comprises 15 residues. The germline V gene encodes CDR1 SGDLS and CDR2 YYNGEE. Deletions cut 4 bases from V and 5 bases from J, with 18 bases between. In DNA form, the CDR3 reads TGTGCCAGCAGCCCTGGGACTTCCTCCCGGGAGACCCAGTACTTC. Amino acids: CASSPGTSSRETQYF.

The V and J genes are TRBV28 and TRBJ2-7, with D maybe TRBD2 (5 bases). With 8 bases removed from V and 5 bases from J, the gap between germline ends came to 16 bases. The CDR3 runs to 13 residues. Germline V lookup: CDR1 MDHEN, CDR2 SYDVKM. The CDR3 sequence is CASRGISRHEQYF. The CDR3 DNA is TGTGCCAGCCGGGGAATCTCCCGACACGAGCAGTACTTC.

This chain joins TRBV9 and TRBJ1-3; 7 bases match TRBD1. Germline V gene data show CDR1 as SGDLS and CDR2 as YYNGEE. This CDR3 is built from 15 residues. Losses at the gene ends were 4 bases for V and 3 bases for J; bases not matched to a gene: 7. The CDR3 nucleotides are TGTGCCAGCAGCCTTGCACGGACAGGTGGAAACACCATATATTTT. Translating it yields CASSLARTGGNTIYF.

The chain joins TRBV20-1 to TRBJ1-2; no firm D call. Germline assignment: CDR1 DFQATT and CDR2 SNEGSKA (reference sequence). There are 11 residues in the CDR3. V was trimmed by 5 bases and J by 8 bases, leaving 12 bases between them. The CDR3 nucleotides read TGCAGTGCTTCCGACACCAACGGCTACACCTTC. Translated, it gives CSASDTNGYTF.